These 30 T cell receptor beta chains originate from one sample sequenced in a study of blood T cell repertoires in COVID-19 (dated by TCRdb to between 2020 and 2021). Receptors were amplified or captured by the immunoSEQ multiplex PCR assay. The source is immuneACCESS, and TCRdb retained only in-frame sequences with V and J called. Part of the clones is not carried over; for the studies checked, unresolved V genes explain less than half of this, and the remainder is unexplained. A total of around 180,000 clones appear in this sample, roughly 80% of them only once. Together, the top ten hold less than 2% of the sample. The sample consisted of peripheral blood. The receptors were gathered from a human donor in a cohort sampled during active COVID-19.

This clone was detected only once. The rearrangement uses TRBV18 and TRBJ2-7, with 9 bases matching TRBD1. The CDR3 totals 13 residues. J was trimmed by 7 bases and V by 3 bases; bases with no gene match: 4. The germline gives CDR1 KGHSH, CDR2 LQKENI. The CDR3 DNA is TGTGCCAGCTCACCGGACAGGGGAGGTGAGCAGTACTTC. This gives the protein CASSPDRGGEQYF.

Only a few counts were recorded for this clone. The gene calls are TRBV4-3 and TRBJ2-7, with D possibly being TRBD1 (5 bases). Germline V gene lookup returns CDR1 LGHNA and CDR2 YSLEER. The CDR3 sequence is 12 residues long. The V end lost 0 bases, the J end lost 7 bases, and 7 bases lay between the germline ends. As DNA, the CDR3 is TGCGCCAGCAGCCAAGAAGCAGGGGAGCAGTACTTC. Protein: CASSQEAGEQYF.

V gene TRBV12-5 combines with J gene TRBJ1-6, with 9 bases matching TRBD1. The CDR3 is 14 residues long. The J segment lost 7 bases and the V segment lost 6 bases, leaving 4 bases of the junction unmatched. Germline lookup yields CDR1 LGHNT and CDR2 FRNRAP. The CDR3 sequence: CASGPGTGNSPLHF. CDR3 nucleotides: TGTGCTAGTGGCCCTGGGACAGGGAATTCACCCCTCCACTTT.

The chain recombines TRBV3-1 (or the pseudogene TRBV3-2) with TRBJ2-7; 13 nucleotides align to TRBD2. Germline V gives CDR1 LGHDT, CDR2 YNNKEL (reference sequence). CDR3 length: 16 amino acids. After removal of 1 base from V and 2 bases from J, the junction contained 2 bases not matched to a gene. This chain's CDR3 is CASSQGGLAGPYEQYF. The CDR3 DNA sequence: TGTGCCAGCAGCCAAGGGGGACTAGCGGGGCCCTACGAGCAGTACTTC.

The rearrangement joins TRBV5-1 to TRBJ1-1; possible D gene TRBD1, 5 bases. The CDR3 consists of 14 residues. In germline, CDR1 is SGHRS, CDR2 YFSETQ. V was trimmed by 0 bases and J by 4 bases, leaving 10 bases between them. The CDR3 nucleotides are TGCGCCAGCAGCTTGGCCTCGGGGGGCACTGAAGCTTTCTTT. Translating it yields CASSLASGGTEAFF.

The V gene is TRBV10-3, the J gene TRBJ1-5, with a weak D call TRBD1 (6 bases). V gave up 10 bases and J gave up 3 bases, with 13 bases separating them. The CDR3 totals 13 residues. Germline loops: CDR1 ENHRY, CDR2 SYGVKD. In DNA, the CDR3 is TGTGCCAGCACAGGGAGCATCAATCAGCCCCAGCATTTT. Translating it yields CASTGSINQPQHF.

The chain is built from TRBV5-1 and TRBJ2-7; perhaps TRBD1 as D (5 bases). This CDR3 is built from 15 residues. V was clipped by 0 bases and J by 2 bases, with 12 bases between them. Germline loops: CDR1 SGHRS, CDR2 YFSETQ. The CDR3 sequence: CASSLEQAVAYEQYF. The CDR3 DNA follows: TGCGCCAGCAGCTTGGAACAGGCAGTTGCCTACGAGCAGTACTTC.

The V call is TRBV5-5, the J call TRBJ2-7; TRBD2 is a possible D gene (6 bases). The CDR3 is made up of 15 amino acids. Trimming pared 4 bases from V and 4 bases from J, leaving 18 bases between. Germline assignment: CDR1 SGHKS and CDR2 YYEKEE (reference sequence). The CDR3 spells CASSPAAGNVYEQYF. The CDR3 nucleotides read TGTGCCAGCAGCCCCGCGGCGGGAAACGTATACGAGCAGTACTTC.

The chain recombines TRBV5-6 with TRBJ2-3, with D perhaps TRBD2 (5 bases). This CDR3 spans 14 amino acids. With 1 base removed from V and 7 bases from J, the gap between germline ends came to 13 bases. Per the germline V gene, CDR1 is SGHDT and CDR2 is YYEEEE. CDR3 sequence reads: CASSLSGGRNTQYF. CDR3 DNA: TGTGCCAGCAGCTTGTCTGGAGGTAGAAATACGCAGTATTTT.

The V call is TRBV28, the J call TRBJ1-2, with 8 positions matching TRBD1. Trimming at V came to 2 bases and at J to 0 bases, leaving 2 bases not matched to a gene. CDR1 is MDHEN, CDR2 SYDVKM, per germline. The CDR3 totals 15 residues. CDR3 DNA sequence: TGTGCCAGCAGTTTACCGACAGGGGCTAACTATGGCTACACCTTC. This codes for CASSLPTGANYGYTF.

The V and J genes are TRBV19 and TRBJ1-5; 8 positions agree with TRBD1. Germline assignment: CDR1 LNHDA and CDR2 SQIVND (reference sequence). This CDR3 contains 15 residues. The ends lost 1 base at V and 9 bases at J; junction bases unmatched: 8. In DNA form, the CDR3 reads TGTGCCAGTAGTATAGGGGGACAGGTGGATGGGCCCCAGCATTTT. The encoded protein is CASSIGGQVDGPQHF.

This chain joins TRBV5-1 and TRBJ2-7; TRBD1 agrees at 7 bases. Germline V lookup: CDR1 SGHRS, CDR2 YFSETQ. CDR3 length equals 12 residues. Trimming at V came to 3 bases and at J to 4 bases, leaving 1 base not matched to a gene. The CDR3 spells CASSWDSYEQYF. CDR3 nucleotide sequence: TGCGCCAGCAGCTGGGACAGTTACGAGCAGTACTTC.

The CDR3 here is CASSRASAGGTPYEQYF. CDR3 coding DNA: TGCGCCAGCAGCCGAGCCTCCGCGGGGGGGACTCCCTACGAGCAGTACTTC. The chain joins TRBV5-1 to TRBJ2-7; the match to TRBD2 covers 9 bases. This CDR3 contains 17 residues. CDR1 and CDR2 from the germline V gene are SGHRS and YFSETQ. V trimming: 4 bases; J trimming: 2 bases; junction bases outside the gene matches: 13.

The chain links TRBV10-3 to TRBJ1-1; possible D gene TRBD1, 5 bases. The germline gives CDR1 ENHRY, CDR2 SYGVKD. Trimming pared 0 bases from V and 1 base from J, leaving 6 bases between. This CDR3 spans 14 amino acids. CDR3 sequence (DNA): TGTGCCATCAGTGAGTCGCAGGGGAACACTGAAGCTTTCTTT. It codes for CAISESQGNTEAFF.

The chain is built from TRBV28 and TRBJ2-1, with TRBD1 matching over 11 bases. V lost 6 bases, J lost 10 bases, and 5 bases stayed unmatched. Germline CDR1 reads MDHEN; CDR2 reads SYDVKM. The CDR3 sequence is 13 residues long. Written as DNA, the CDR3 is TGTGCCAGCAGATCCCGGGACAGGGGGGAGCAGTTCTTC. It translates to CASRSRDRGEQFF.

The table lists this clone with a few counts. This chain joins TRBV5-6 and TRBJ1-1, with unresolved D. V was pared by 2 bases and J by 1 base, with 18 bases between. Germline CDR1 is SGHDT and CDR2 is YYEEEE. CDR3 length equals 17 residues. The CDR3 sequence is CASSFDPTRGWNTEAFF. CDR3 nucleotide sequence: TGTGCCAGCAGCTTCGATCCTACCCGCGGGTGGAACACTGAAGCTTTCTTT.

V gene TRBV19 combines with J gene TRBJ1-6; D might be TRBD1 (5 bases). The ends were cut back, 5 bases at V and 10 bases at J, with 18 bases in the middle. Germline CDR1 is LNHDA and CDR2 is SQIVND (reference sequence). The CDR3 has 15 amino acids. CDR3 protein: CASSPRGVGRSPLHF. The CDR3 DNA reads TGTGCCAGTAGTCCTCGGGGGGTGGGGCGATCACCCCTCCACTTT. Combining the CDR3 with reference TRBV19 and TRBJ1-6 gives the whole variable domain DGGITQSPKYLFRKEGQNVTLSCEQNLNHDAMYWYRQDPGQGLRLIYYSQIVNDFQKGDIAEGYSVSREKKESFPLTVTSAQKNPTAFYLCASSPRGVGRSPLHFGNGTRLTVT.

V gene TRBV4-1 combines with J gene TRBJ2-7; 7 nucleotides align to TRBD1. J was trimmed by 2 bases and V by 0 bases; bases with no gene match: 4. There are 15 residues in the CDR3. Germline lookup yields CDR1 MGHRA and CDR2 YSYEKL. CDR3 loop: CASSQERQGPYEQYF. CDR3 nucleotides: TGCGCCAGCAGCCAAGAACGACAGGGTCCCTACGAGCAGTACTTC.

The chain employs TRBV28 and TRBJ2-1, with TRBD2 matching over 9 bases. J lost 6 bases, V lost 4 bases, and 16 bases had no gene match. Germline V gene data show CDR1 as MDHEN and CDR2 as SYDVKM. The length of the CDR3 is 18 residues. The CDR3 DNA is TGTGCCAGCAGTTCTCCTTCGACTAGCGGAGGGGGTCGCAATGAGCAGTTCTTC. Its protein product is CASSSPSTSGGGRNEQFF.

The chain carries TRBV4-3 and TRBJ2-7; 7 bases map to TRBD2. J lost 6 bases, V lost 0 bases, and 2 bases had no gene match. The CDR3 contains 13 residues. In germline, CDR1 is LGHNA, CDR2 YSLEER. CDR3 sequence (DNA): TGCGCCAGCAGCCAAGATGGGGGGGGCGAGCAGTACTTC. Its protein is CASSQDGGGEQYF.

J is TRBJ2-7 and V is TRBV7-2; D might be TRBD2 (5 bases). The V gene lost 2 bases and the J gene lost 6 bases, with 11 bases spanning the gap. This CDR3 has 13 amino acids. The germline V gene has CDR1 SGHTA and CDR2 FQGNSA. CDR3 amino acids: CASSLWTEGEQYF. In nucleotides, the CDR3 is TGTGCCAGCAGCTTATGGACCGAGGGCGAGCAGTACTTC.

V is TRBV10-3 and J is TRBJ2-7, with 9 bases lining up with TRBD1. V dropped 4 bases and J dropped 7; count of bases not matched to a gene: 11. The CDR3 contains 15 residues. Germline V CDR1 and CDR2: ENHRY, SYGVKD. The chain's CDR3 is CAISASGDRVREQYF. The CDR3 nucleotides are TGTGCCATCAGTGCGAGCGGGGACAGGGTTAGGGAGCAGTACTTC.

This CDR3 reads CASGGGNSPLHF. CDR3 bases: TGTGCCAGCGGGGGGGGGAATTCACCCCTCCACTTT. This chain connects TRBV6-5 to TRBJ1-6, with a weak D call TRBD1 (5 bases). CDR3 length: 12 amino acids. Trimming cost V 8 bases and J 7 bases, with 9 bases left between them. The germline CDR1 and CDR2 sequences are MNHEY and SVGAGI.

The chain is built from TRBV6-5 and TRBJ1-1, with 8 bases lining up with TRBD1. This CDR3 has 14 residues. Trimming at V came to 6 bases and at J to 0 bases, leaving 3 bases not matched to a gene. Germline CDR1 is MNHEY and CDR2 is SVGAGI. The CDR3 DNA follows: TGTGCCAGCAGCCACAGGGGGGTGAACACTGAAGCTTTCTTT. As protein: CASSHRGVNTEAFF.

The chain joins TRBV6-2 or TRBV6-3 to TRBJ1-5; 9 nucleotides align to TRBD1. The CDR3 totals 17 residues. Trimming took 2 bases from V and 1 from J; bases not matched to a gene: 6. Germline lookup yields CDR1 MNHEY and CDR2 SVGEGT. The chain's CDR3 is CASSYEQGAGSNQPQHF. As DNA, the CDR3 is TGTGCCAGCAGTTACGAACAGGGGGCAGGAAGCAATCAGCCCCAGCATTTT.

Points on this clone: The same CDR3 is also encoded by other DNA sequences in this sample. The V gene is TRBV19, the J gene TRBJ1-1, with D possibly TRBD1 on 5 matching bases. V lost 5 bases and J lost 2, with 12 bases in between. The CDR3 is 14 amino acids. Germline assignment: CDR1 LNHDA and CDR2 SQIVND (reference sequence). CDR3 sequence: CASSFQGRNTEAFF. The CDR3 DNA reads as TGTGCCAGTAGTTTTCAGGGAAGAAACACTGAAGCTTTCTTT.

The J gene is TRBJ2-1, the V gene TRBV28; a possible D gene is TRBD2 (7 bases). Germline V gene lookup returns CDR1 MDHEN and CDR2 SYDVKM. The CDR3 length is 18 residues. Deletions cut 3 bases from V and 2 bases from J, with 20 bases between. The CDR3 DNA sequence: TGTGCCAGCAGTTTTCGGTTCTGGGGGGGCCCCCCCTACAATGAGCAGTTCTTC. Its translation: CASSFRFWGGPPYNEQFF.

The V gene is TRBV9, the J gene TRBJ2-5; a weak D match, TRBD2 (5 bases). Trimming removed 0 bases from V and 4 bases from J, with 10 bases in between. CDR1 is SGDLS, CDR2 YYNGEE, per germline. CDR3 length equals 14 residues. CDR3 nucleotide sequence: TGTGCCAGCAGCGTAGGTCTAGCCGGAGAGACCCAGTACTTC. Protein sequence: CASSVGLAGETQYF. The full variable domain, in which reference TRBV9 and TRBJ2-5 provide the parts outside the CDR3, is DSGVTQTPKHLITATGQRVTLRCSPRSGDLSVYWYQQSLDQGLQFLIQYYNGEERAKGNILERFSAQQFPDLHSELNLSSLELGDSALYFCASSVGLAGETQYFGPGTRLLVL.

The chain couples TRBV7-2 to TRBJ1-2, with a weak D call TRBD1 (6 bases). Trimming took 4 bases from V and 8 from J, leaving 14 bases between them. Germline CDR1 SGHTA, CDR2 FQGNSA. The CDR3 extends over 13 amino acids. In nucleotides, the CDR3 is TGTGCCAGCAGCTCCGGGACACCGCGGGGCTACACCTTC. This gives the protein CASSSGTPRGYTF.

The CDR3 region has the DNA TGTGCCAGCAGCTATAGCACCCTGAACACTGAAGCTTTCTTT. It yields the protein CASSYSTLNTEAFF. The chain combines TRBV7-2 with TRBJ1-1, with unresolved D. Germline V gene data show CDR1 as SGHTA and CDR2 as FQGNSA. CDR3 length: 14 amino acids. Between the trimmed V and J ends, which lost 4 bases and 0 bases, there was a span of 9 bases.